This TCR beta chain was found in a study of immune evolution from preneoplasia to lung adenocarcinoma. Overall study results and limits: Compared with EGFR-mutant or double wild-type lesions, KRAS-mutant nodules were more clonal. From normal lung to invasive adenocarcinoma, top clone frequencies appeared to decrease.

Method: immunoSEQ multiplex PCR; TCRdb's copy keeps in-frame clones and lacks some. The table lists about 4,000 clones, 70% to 85% of them singletons. After pathologic assessment, macro-dissection selected premalignant or tumor cells for extraction. In its sample, this clone was seen once. Its antigen is not known. The TCR comes from a person aged 50-70 years with lung adenocarcinoma. The sample taken for sequencing was FFPE minimally invasive lung adenocarcinoma tissue.

This chain's CDR3 is CAIARGSYEQYF. The CDR3 DNA sequence: TGTGCCATTGCCAGGGGCTCCTACGAGCAGTACTTC. The chain links TRBV10-3 to TRBJ2-7; perhaps TRBD1 as D (6 bases). The germline V and J ends were trimmed by 9 bases and 0 bases, with 9 bases remaining between them. The CDR3 covers 12 residues. CDR1 is ENHRY, CDR2 SYGVKD, per germline.